The subject of this entry is one T cell receptor beta chain. Antigen unknown. The data were obtained in a study of cytomegalovirus exposure and HLA in healthy donors. Study-wide context: Most genotyped donors, over 70% of about 400, had Caucasian-associated genetic ancestry. General observations from the study: A later analysis linked a missense variant in DCLRE1C to the trimming of TCR beta V and J genes.

The CDR3 is made up of 15 amino acids. Germline CDR1 reads KGHSH; CDR2 reads LQKENI. The ends lost 1 base at V and 3 bases at J; junction bases unmatched: 6. The PCR was carried out with 60 Vbeta primers and 13 Jbeta primers. Assay: immunoSEQ multiplex PCR; the TCRdb copy retains only in-frame clones and omits some. The sample lists 50,000 to 65,000 clones, about 69% seen once, with 5% to 7% in the top ten. This clonotype originated in a woman in her 30s in good health and CMV-seronegative. J is TRBJ2-7 and V is TRBV18; TRBD1 aligns across 7 bases. Sequenced material: PBMCs. CDR3 amino acids: CASSPLGTASYEQYV. DNA of the CDR3: TGTGCCAGCTCACCACTCGGGACAGCCAGCTACGAGCAGTACGTC.